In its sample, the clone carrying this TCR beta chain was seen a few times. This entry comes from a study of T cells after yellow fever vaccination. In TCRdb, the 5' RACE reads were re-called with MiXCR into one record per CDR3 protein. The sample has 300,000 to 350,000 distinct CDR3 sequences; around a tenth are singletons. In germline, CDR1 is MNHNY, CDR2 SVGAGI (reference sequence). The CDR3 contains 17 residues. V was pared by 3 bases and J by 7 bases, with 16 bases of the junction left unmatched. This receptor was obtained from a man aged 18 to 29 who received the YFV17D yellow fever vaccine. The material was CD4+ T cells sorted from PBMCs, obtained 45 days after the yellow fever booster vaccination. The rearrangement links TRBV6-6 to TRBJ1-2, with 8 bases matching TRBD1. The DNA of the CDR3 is TGTGCCAGCAGTTATATCTTAGGGACAGGCGGACGGGCTGGCTACACCTTC. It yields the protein CASSYILGTGGRAGYTF.